Below are 13 T cell receptor beta chains sequenced from a single sample in a study of blood T cell repertoires in COVID-19. The assay was immunoSEQ multiplex PCR, and TCRdb's table has in-frame clones only and misses some. The data show about 240,000 clones, with around 90% seen just once and 2.6% held by the top ten. Sequences were obtained from PBMCs or T cells enriched from blood (not recorded which). All receptors derive from a woman aged 30 to 39 with acute COVID-19.

This chain connects TRBV15 to TRBJ1-2; weak D call: TRBD1 (5 bases). Looked up from germline, CDR1 is LNHNV and CDR2 is YYDKDF (reference sequence). V lost 4 bases to trimming and J lost 6 bases, with 9 bases between them. The CDR3 length is 12 residues. The CDR3 is CATSTGLNGYTF. CDR3 in DNA: TGTGCCACCAGCACGGGACTTAATGGCTACACCTTC.

J is TRBJ2-5 and V is TRBV7-8, with TRBD1 matching 9 bases. Germline CDR1 and CDR2: SGHVS and FQNEAQ. V shed 4 bases, J shed 3 bases, and the junction held 6 bases outside the gene matches. The CDR3 has 15 residues. CDR3 coding DNA: TGTGCCAGCAGCTCGGTGGGGGACAGGGAAGAGACCCAGTACTTC. Translation: CASSSVGDREETQYF.

V is TRBV6-5 and J is TRBJ1-4; D unresolved. This CDR3 has 16 amino acids. The germline V and J ends were trimmed by 0 bases and 0 bases, with 8 bases remaining between them. Germline CDR1 is MNHEY and CDR2 is SVGAGI. The CDR3 region has the DNA TGTGCCAGCAGTTACTCACGGAGTGCAACTAATGAAAAACTGTTTTTT. Translation: CASSYSRSATNEKLFF.

The chain couples TRBV5-4 to TRBJ1-2; the D is unclear. V lost 0 bases and J lost 3, with 12 bases in between. Germline loops: CDR1 SGHNT, CDR2 YYREEE (reference sequence). The CDR3 sequence is 15 residues long. In nucleotides, the CDR3 is TGTGCCAGCAGCTTGGGGGCAGCAAGTTACTATGGCTACACCTTC. This codes for CASSLGAASYYGYTF.

The V gene is TRBV4-2, the J gene TRBJ2-3; TRBD1 aligns across 9 bases. Losses at the gene ends were 3 bases for V and 0 bases for J; bases not matched to a gene: 13. The CDR3 consists of 19 residues. Germline V gene sequence: CDR1 LGHNA, CDR2 YNFKEQ. CDR3 bases: TGTGCCAGCAGCCACCTGACCGGACAGGGGAGTTCTAGCACAGATACGCAGTATTTT. Its protein is CASSHLTGQGSSSTDTQYF.

This clone was seen a few times. The V call is TRBV28, the J call TRBJ1-6, with D possibly matching TRBD1 (6 bases). Trimming cost V 8 bases and J 9 bases, with 14 bases left between them. The CDR3 is 13 residues long. The V gene's germline CDR1 is MDHEN and CDR2 SYDVKM. This chain's CDR3 is CASLDRWSSPLHF. DNA of the CDR3: TGTGCCAGCTTAGACAGGTGGAGTTCACCCCTCCACTTT.

The chain links TRBV6-2 or TRBV6-3 to TRBJ2-7; possibly TRBD1 for D (6 bases). This CDR3 has 11 amino acids. Per the germline V gene, CDR1 is MNHEY and CDR2 is SVGEGT. V was clipped by 5 bases and J by 6 bases, with 8 bases between them. The CDR3 coding sequence is TGTGCCAGCAGTCCAGGGGTCGAGCAGTACTTC. Translated: CASSPGVEQYF.

The genes are TRBV7-9 and TRBJ2-3; TRBD2 matches at 8 bases. Unmatched junction bases numbered 2, after V lost 11 bases and J lost 4 bases. The germline gives CDR1 SEHNR, CDR2 FQNEAQ (reference sequence). The CDR3 sequence is 11 residues long. CDR3 coding DNA: TGTGCCGCCGGGGGGGCAGATACGCAGTATTTT. It encodes CAAGGADTQYF.

The gene calls are TRBV3-1 (or the pseudogene TRBV3-2) and TRBJ1-1; no firm D call. CDR3 length: 15 amino acids. CDR1 is LGHDT, CDR2 YNNKEL, per germline (reference sequence). V lost 4 bases, J lost 0 bases, and 12 bases lay in between. CDR3 DNA: TGTGCCAGCAGCCCCCTCGCGGGTATGAACACTGAAGCTTTCTTT. Translation gives CASSPLAGMNTEAFF.

This chain links TRBV12-5 with TRBJ2-7; 7 positions match TRBD1. Germline values: CDR1 LGHNT, CDR2 FRNRAP. The CDR3 has 15 residues. V gave up 1 base and J gave up 5 bases; unmatched junction bases: 8. The CDR3 bases are TGTGCTAGTGGTTTGGGGCAGGGGGTACGGAACGAGCAGTACTTC. This sequence encodes CASGLGQGVRNEQYF.

The chain links TRBV5-1 to TRBJ2-3, with TRBD2 matching over 11 bases. The CDR3 is 15 residues long. Germline CDR1 is SGHRS and CDR2 is YFSETQ. With V trimmed by 2 bases and J by 5 bases, 4 bases remained unmatched. This chain's CDR3 is CASSLASGGIDTQYF. CDR3 bases: TGCGCCAGCAGCTTAGCTAGCGGGGGGATAGATACGCAGTATTTT.

The gene calls are TRBV12-3 or TRBV12-4 and TRBJ2-7; D gene ambiguous. V was pared by 2 bases and J by 2 bases, with 7 bases between. The CDR3 loop spans 13 amino acids. CDR3 sequence reads: CASSLTDTYEQYF. In DNA, the CDR3 is TGTGCCAGCAGTTTAACTGACACCTACGAGCAGTACTTC.

This chain links TRBV5-5 with TRBJ2-7; D gene unclear. V dropped 3 bases and J dropped 3 bases, with 4 bases sitting between them. Germline V gene lookup returns CDR1 SGHKS and CDR2 YYEKEE (reference sequence). The CDR3 extends over 11 amino acids. The DNA for the CDR3 is TGTGCCAGCAGCTCCCTCTACGAGCAGTACTTC. Translating it yields CASSSLYEQYF.